These 24 T cell receptor beta chains originate from one sample sequenced in a study of blood T cell repertoires in COVID-19. Assay used: immunoSEQ multiplex PCR; TCRdb lists only in-frame clones, some missing. Of 180,000 or so clones in the sample, more than 75% were seen once. Material: PBMCs or T cells enriched from blood (not recorded which). The receptors come from a man aged 55 to 70 who had been exposed to COVID-19.

The chain recombines TRBV24-1 with TRBJ2-2; TRBD1 might be the D (6 bases). With 2 bases removed from V and 3 bases from J, the gap between germline ends came to 9 bases. Looked up from germline, CDR1 is KGHDR and CDR2 is SFDVKD. The CDR3 runs to 15 residues. DNA for the CDR3: TGTGCCACCAGTGATTCCCAGGGGTACACCGGGGAGCTGTTTTTT. This sequence encodes CATSDSQGYTGELFF.

The chain recombines TRBV19 with TRBJ2-3; TRBD2 matches 7 bases. The CDR3 totals 14 residues. V shed 5 bases and J 2 bases; nucleotides not matched to a gene: 4. CDR1 is LNHDA and CDR2 is SQIVND in the germline V gene (reference sequence). CDR3 sequence: CASSSGTNTDTQYF. The CDR3, as DNA: TGTGCCAGTAGTTCCGGGACTAACACAGATACGCAGTATTTT.

The chain is built from TRBV5-1 and TRBJ1-2, with 7 bases that match TRBD1. CDR1 SGHRS and CDR2 YFSETQ come from the germline V gene. The CDR3 spans 15 residues. V lost 0 bases and J lost 7; bases outside the gene matches: 9. CDR3 sequence reads: CASSLDRGLPSGYTF. The CDR3 coding sequence is TGCGCCAGCAGCTTGGACAGGGGACTCCCCTCTGGCTACACCTTC.

CDR3 protein: CASSSQTGEGQYF. CDR3 DNA: TGTGCCAGCAGCTCCCAGACAGGGGAGGGCCAGTACTTC. The chain employs TRBV7-2 and TRBJ2-7; tentative D call: TRBD1 (8 bases). The CDR3 loop spans 13 amino acids. V dropped 4 bases and J dropped 10 bases, with 17 bases sitting between them. The germline V gene has CDR1 SGHTA and CDR2 FQGNSA. The entire variable domain, with the rest obtained from reference TRBV7-2 and TRBJ2-7, is as follows: GAGVSQSPSNKVTEKGKDVELRCDPISGHTALYWYRQSLGQGLEFLIYFQGNSAPDKSGLPSDRFSAERTGGSVSTLTIQRTQQEDSAVYLCASSSQTGEGQYFGPGTRLTVT.

This clone was picked up one time. The gene calls are TRBV28 and TRBJ1-2; D not certain. This CDR3 is 13 amino acids long. Germline CDR1 and CDR2: MDHEN and SYDVKM. V lost 2 bases and J 1 base, leaving 5 bases between the germline ends. The CDR3 reads CASSLQDNYGYTF. The CDR3 DNA follows: TGTGCCAGCAGTTTACAGGATAACTATGGCTACACCTTC.

Notes on this clone: Other DNA sequences of this sample code for an identical CDR3. The chain is built from TRBV7-9 and TRBJ2-5; 13 bases are a match to TRBD2. Germline V gene lookup returns CDR1 SEHNR and CDR2 FQNEAQ (reference sequence). This CDR3 is 15 amino acids long. Trimming cost V 4 bases and J 4 bases; bases outside gene matches: 3. In DNA, the CDR3 is TGTGCCAGCAGCTCGGGACTAGCGGGACCAGAGACCCAGTACTTC. Translated, it gives CASSSGLAGPETQYF.

This clone was counted a single time. The rearrangement links TRBV9 to TRBJ2-1; 7 bases fit TRBD2. CDR3 length: 16 amino acids. The J segment lost 3 bases and the V segment lost 4 bases, leaving 10 bases of the junction unmatched. The germline CDR1 and CDR2 sequences are SGDLS and YYNGEE. CDR3 sequence: CASSSTSASFYNEQFF. The CDR3 DNA is TGTGCCAGCAGCTCCACTAGCGCGTCTTTCTACAATGAGCAGTTCTTC.

The chain combines TRBV19 with TRBJ2-1; the D is unclear. This CDR3 contains 12 residues. CDR1 is LNHDA, CDR2 SQIVND, per germline (reference sequence). Trimming took off 1 base at V and 10 bases at J, with 8 bases between the two ends. CDR3 in amino acids: CASSIVGAEQFF. In nucleotides, the CDR3 is TGTGCCAGTAGTATAGTCGGTGCAGAGCAGTTCTTC. Full variable domain (outside the CDR3, taken from reference TRBV19 and TRBJ2-1): DGGITQSPKYLFRKEGQNVTLSCEQNLNHDAMYWYRQDPGQGLRLIYYSQIVNDFQKGDIAEGYSVSREKKESFPLTVTSAQKNPTAFYLCASSIVGAEQFFGPGTRLTVL.

The chain uses TRBV7-9 and TRBJ2-7; 11 bases line up with TRBD2. The CDR3 consists of 15 residues. Looked up from germline, CDR1 is SEHNR and CDR2 is FQNEAQ (reference sequence). V lost 1 base, J lost 3 bases, and 2 bases stayed unmatched. The CDR3 region is CASSLGLAGIYEQYF. Here the CDR3 DNA reads TGTGCCAGCAGCTTAGGACTAGCGGGAATCTACGAGCAGTACTTC.

The chain uses TRBV30 and TRBJ1-1; no definite D call. Deletions cut 0 bases from V and 4 bases from J, with 6 bases between. Germline values: CDR1 GTSNPN, CDR2 SVGIG (reference sequence). This CDR3 contains 12 residues. CDR3 sequence (DNA): TGTGCCTGGAGTGTTGGGAGCACTGAAGCTTTCTTT. Residues: CAWSVGSTEAFF.

The V and J genes are TRBV25-1 and TRBJ1-5; D is possibly TRBD1 (6 bases). The CDR3 sequence is 14 residues long. Germline lookup yields CDR1 MGHDK and CDR2 SYGVNS. V was cut by 1 base and J by 4 bases, with 8 bases left in between. The CDR3 region is CASSEFGQNQPQHF. The DNA of the CDR3 is TGTGCCAGCAGTGAATTCGGACAGAATCAGCCCCAGCATTTT.

The chain joins TRBV7-9 to TRBJ1-5, with 10 bases fitting TRBD1. The CDR3 has 16 residues. Germline CDR1 and CDR2: SEHNR and FQNEAQ (reference sequence). Trimming took 0 bases from V and 5 from J; bases not matched to a gene: 4. In DNA form, the CDR3 reads TGTGCCAGCAGCTTAGCGCTTGGGACAGGGGATCAGCCCCAGCATTTT. It codes for CASSLALGTGDQPQHF.

The chain employs TRBV4-1 and TRBJ1-4, with 10 bases matching TRBD1. Germline V CDR1 and CDR2: MGHRA, YSYEKL. CDR3 length equals 16 residues. The V gene end was trimmed by 3 bases and the J gene end by 6 bases; junction bases not matched to a gene: 7. The CDR3 region has the DNA TGCGCCAGCAGCCATTCCAAGGGGACAGGGGATGAAAAACTGTTTTTT. Amino acid sequence: CASSHSKGTGDEKLFF.

This sequence joins TRBV5-4 and TRBJ2-1, with D unresolved. Germline V gives CDR1 SGHNT, CDR2 YYREEE (reference sequence). This CDR3 has 15 residues. V lost 3 bases, J lost 0 bases, and 10 bases lay in between. CDR3 region: CASSSTLSSYNEQFF. DNA for the CDR3: TGTGCCAGCAGCTCGACACTGAGCTCCTACAATGAGCAGTTCTTC. Based on the CDR3 plus reference TRBV5-4 and TRBJ2-1, the full variable domain is ETGVTQSPTHLIKTRGQQVTLRCSSQSGHNTVSWYQQALGQGPQFIFQYYREEENGRGNFPPRFSGLQFPNYSSELNVNALELDDSALYLCASSSTLSSYNEQFFGPGTRLTVL.

The V and J genes are TRBV7-2 and TRBJ2-7; D remains ambiguous. Germline CDR1 SGHTA, CDR2 FQGNSA. Deletions cut 5 bases from V and 0 bases from J, with 5 bases between. The CDR3 has 12 amino acids. The DNA for the CDR3 is TGTGCCAGCAGCCACGGCTCCTACGAGCAGTACTTC. Its translation is CASSHGSYEQYF.

The chain carries TRBV20-1 and TRBJ2-7, with TRBD1 matching over 7 bases. CDR1 is DFQATT and CDR2 is SNEGSKA in the germline V gene (reference sequence). Trimming at V came to 8 bases and at J to 4 bases, leaving 5 bases not matched to a gene. The CDR3 has 11 amino acids. CDR3 nucleotides: TGCAGTCTGGGACAGAGTTACGAGCAGTACTTC. Amino acid sequence: CSLGQSYEQYF.

This clone was seen only a few times. The V gene is TRBV5-6, the J gene TRBJ1-5, with TRBD1 matching 10 bases. The CDR3 contains 16 residues. Trimming cost V 10 bases and J 5 bases; bases outside gene matches: 15. CDR1 SGHDT and CDR2 YYEEEE come from the germline V gene. The CDR3 reads CASTLFGQGVDQPQHF. The CDR3 DNA is TGTGCCTCGACCTTATTTGGACAGGGGGTCGATCAGCCCCAGCATTTT. The full variable domain, its missing parts supplied by reference TRBV5-6 and TRBJ1-5, is DAGVTQSPTHLIKTRGQQVTLRCSPKSGHDTVSWYQQALGQGPQFIFQYYEEEERQRGNFPDRFSGHQFPNYSSELNVNALLLGDSALYLCASTLFGQGVDQPQHFGDGTRLSIL.

V and J are TRBV19 and TRBJ2-2; D uncertain. Looked up from germline, CDR1 is LNHDA and CDR2 is SQIVND (reference sequence). The CDR3 runs to 13 residues. The ends were cut back, 4 bases at V and 4 bases at J, with 7 bases in the middle. DNA for the CDR3: TGTGCCAGTAGTAGGCCGGGCACCGGGGAGCTGTTTTTT. Translated: CASSRPGTGELFF.

The chain couples TRBV5-6 to TRBJ1-2; perhaps TRBD1 as D (6 bases). The V end was cut by 3 bases, the J end by 0 bases, with 9 bases between. This CDR3 comprises 14 residues. The V gene's germline CDR1 is SGHDT and CDR2 YYEEEE. CDR3 DNA sequence: TGTGCCAGCAGCTCGGACAGATCTAACTATGGCTACACCTTC. The encoded protein is CASSSDRSNYGYTF.

The chain is built from TRBV30 and TRBJ1-5; tentatively, D is TRBD1 (6 bases). The germline V gene has CDR1 GTSNPN and CDR2 SVGIG (reference sequence). This CDR3 contains 13 residues. V was shortened by 3 bases and J by 10 bases, with 16 bases between the two germline ends. CDR3 residues: CAWRPQGRGPQHF. CDR3 DNA sequence: TGTGCCTGGAGACCCCAGGGCAGGGGTCCCCAGCATTTT.

V and J are TRBV9 and TRBJ2-7, with 7 bases lining up with TRBD2. CDR1 SGDLS and CDR2 YYNGEE come from the germline V gene. The CDR3 loop spans 14 amino acids. V shed 4 bases and J 3 bases; nucleotides not matched to a gene: 7. The CDR3 DNA sequence: TGTGCCAGCAGCACCAGCGGGACCGGCTACGAGCAGTACTTC. It codes for CASSTSGTGYEQYF. The whole variable domain, filled in from reference TRBV9 and TRBJ2-7, reads DSGVTQTPKHLITATGQRVTLRCSPRSGDLSVYWYQQSLDQGLQFLIQYYNGEERAKGNILERFSAQQFPDLHSELNLSSLELGDSALYFCASSTSGTGYEQYFGPGTRLTVT.

The V and J genes are TRBV21-1 and TRBJ2-7; TRBD1 is the table's D call, not checked against the DNA. TRBV21-1 is a pseudogene. The CDR3 is 16 amino acids. The CDR3 DNA reads TGTGCCAGCAGCAAAGAGGGGACAGCCCGCACCTACGAGCAGTACTTC. It encodes CASSKEGTARTYEQYF.

The chain couples TRBV27 to TRBJ2-6; a possible D gene is TRBD2 (6 bases). Germline V gene sequence: CDR1 MNHEY, CDR2 SMNVEV (reference sequence). V was shortened by 3 bases and J by 2 bases, with 8 bases between the two germline ends. This CDR3 contains 15 residues. CDR3 region: CASSFGEAGANVLTF. The CDR3 DNA reads as TGTGCCAGCAGTTTCGGGGAGGCTGGGGCCAACGTCCTGACTTTC.

The J gene is TRBJ1-2, the V gene TRBV19, with D tentatively TRBD1 (6 bases). The CDR3 totals 17 residues. Trimming cost V 5 bases and J 4 bases, with 23 bases left between them. Germline CDR1 LNHDA, CDR2 SQIVND (reference sequence). CDR3 amino acids: CASSPGAGTLTLYGYTF. In nucleotides, the CDR3 is TGTGCCAGTAGTCCCGGGGCCGGGACACTTACACTCTATGGCTACACCTTC.